The 18 T cell receptor beta chains presented below share a single source sample, sequenced in a study of blood T cell repertoires in COVID-19. The method was immunoSEQ multiplex PCR; TCRdb's version includes in-frame clones alone and lacks a portion of them. The sample shows 150,000 or so clones, more than 80% of them seen only once. The source material was peripheral blood. These receptors all stem from a man aged 18 to 35 with COVID-19, enrolled during active disease.

V is TRBV11-2 and J is TRBJ2-2; D unresolved. CDR1 SGHAT and CDR2 FQNNGV come from the germline V gene. V shed 2 bases and J shed 1 base, with 5 bases lying between them. The CDR3 is 14 amino acids. The CDR3 DNA sequence: TGTGCCAGCAGCTTAAGCCGGAACACCGGGGAGCTGTTTTTT. It is translated as CASSLSRNTGELFF.

This clone was picked up one time. This chain's CDR3 is CASSVLPDQPQHF. As DNA, the CDR3 is TGTGCCAGCAGTGTACTTCCGGATCAGCCCCAGCATTTT. The chain recombines TRBV6-4 with TRBJ1-5; D remains unclear. The CDR3 sequence is 13 residues long. Trimming removed 4 bases from V and 5 bases from J, with 9 bases in between. Germline loops: CDR1 MRHNA, CDR2 SNTAGT.

V gene TRBV5-4 combines with J gene TRBJ2-1; TRBD2 aligns across 9 bases. The CDR3 is 16 amino acids. The V and J ends lost 0 bases and 8 bases, in that order; junction bases with no gene match: 9. Germline V gene lookup returns CDR1 SGHNT and CDR2 YYREEE (reference sequence). The CDR3 reads CASSLGSASGTYEQFF. The CDR3 DNA reads as TGTGCCAGCAGCTTGGGATCGGCTAGCGGGACCTATGAGCAGTTCTTC.

A single count supports this clone. The chain is built from TRBV7-2 and TRBJ2-7; 13 bases align to TRBD2. CDR1 and CDR2 (germline): SGHTA, FQGNSA. Trimming cost V 5 bases and J 10 bases; bases outside gene matches: 8. This CDR3 comprises 14 residues. This CDR3 reads CASSQLAGGPEQYF. The CDR3 bases are TGTGCCAGCAGCCAACTAGCGGGAGGGCCGGAACAGTACTTC.

The chain joins TRBV27 to TRBJ2-4; 9 nucleotides align to TRBD1. The V gene's germline CDR1 is MNHEY and CDR2 SMNVEV (reference sequence). The CDR3 consists of 14 residues. V was clipped by 5 bases and J by 6 bases; unmatched bases: 5. This CDR3 is CASSAWTGVNIQYF. For the CDR3, the DNA is TGTGCCAGCAGTGCCTGGACAGGGGTAAACATTCAGTACTTC.

The chain is built from TRBV12-3 or TRBV12-4 and TRBJ2-5; TRBD1 matches at 9 bases. The CDR3 is made up of 13 amino acids. V was pared by 3 bases and J by 7 bases, with 3 bases of the junction left unmatched. The CDR3 sequence: CASSLGQGGTQYF. In nucleotides, the CDR3 is TGTGCCAGCAGTTTGGGACAGGGTGGGACCCAGTACTTC.

The chain links TRBV10-2 to TRBJ1-5; tentatively, D is TRBD1 (5 bases). The length of the CDR3 is 16 residues. V dropped 0 bases and J dropped 0 bases, with 9 bases sitting between them. Germline CDR1 and CDR2: WSHSY and SAAADI. CDR3 residues: CASSESTVYSNQPQHF. The CDR3 DNA sequence: TGCGCCAGCAGTGAGTCGACAGTCTATAGCAATCAGCCCCAGCATTTT.

This clone was seen a single time. V and J are TRBV27 and TRBJ2-7; 10 bases line up with TRBD1. V was pared by 4 bases and J by 6 bases, with 6 bases of the junction left unmatched. Germline V gene lookup returns CDR1 MNHEY and CDR2 SMNVEV (reference sequence). The CDR3 is 14 amino acids. The CDR3 sequence is CASSYSGQGSEQYF. CDR3 nucleotide sequence: TGTGCCAGCAGTTACTCGGGACAGGGGTCCGAGCAGTACTTC.

This sequence joins TRBV6-6 and TRBJ2-2, with a possible D match to TRBD1 (5 bases). Looked up from germline, CDR1 is MNHNY and CDR2 is SVGAGI (reference sequence). This CDR3 region has 16 residues. Trimming removed 7 bases at V and 3 bases at J, with 18 bases between. CDR3 region: CASTRPRQGDTGELFF. The DNA for the CDR3 is TGTGCCAGCACCCGACCGCGGCAGGGTGACACCGGGGAGCTGTTTTTT.

The rearrangement joins TRBV9 to TRBJ2-1; D possibly corresponds to TRBD1 (6 bases). Trimming took off 2 bases at V and 5 bases at J, with 14 bases between the two ends. Germline V gene sequence: CDR1 SGDLS, CDR2 YYNGEE. This CDR3 region has 15 residues. CDR3 residues: CASSVHRANHNEQFF. CDR3 DNA sequence: TGTGCCAGCAGCGTTCACAGGGCAAACCACAATGAGCAGTTCTTC.

The chain joins TRBV5-6 to TRBJ2-7, with 7 bases fitting TRBD2. CDR3 length: 15 residues. V lost 0 bases and J lost 1; bases outside the gene matches: 4. Germline V gene data show CDR1 as SGHDT and CDR2 as YYEEEE. The CDR3 DNA reads TGTGCCAGCAGCTTGGGTACGGGGGGATCCTACGAGCAGTACTTC. The encoded protein is CASSLGTGGSYEQYF.

V and J are TRBV2 and TRBJ2-4; D might be TRBD2 (6 bases). Germline V gives CDR1 SNHLY, CDR2 FYNNEI. This CDR3 spans 13 amino acids. V lost 3 bases and J lost 6, with 9 bases in between. CDR3 nucleotides: TGTGCCAGCAGTGAGGGACTGGGAAACATTCAGTACTTC. This gives the protein CASSEGLGNIQYF.

This sequence joins TRBV7-2 and TRBJ2-7; 8 bases are shared with TRBD1. There are 14 residues in the CDR3. Trimming at V came to 5 bases and at J to 3 bases, leaving 6 bases not matched to a gene. Germline V gene sequence: CDR1 SGHTA, CDR2 FQGNSA. The CDR3 coding sequence is TGTGCCAGCAGCACCAACAGGGGGGACTACGAGCAGTACTTC. The encoded protein is CASSTNRGDYEQYF.

The genes are TRBV19 and TRBJ1-1; weak D call: TRBD1 (5 bases). Trimming shortened V by 9 bases and J by 8 bases, and 13 bases separated the two germline ends. The CDR3 totals 11 residues. Looked up from germline, CDR1 is LNHDA and CDR2 is SQIVND (reference sequence). This CDR3 reads CASAKRTEAFF. In DNA form, the CDR3 reads TGTGCCAGCGCAAAAAGGACAGAAGCTTTCTTT. The full variable domain, in which reference TRBV19 and TRBJ1-1 provide the parts outside the CDR3, is DGGITQSPKYLFRKEGQNVTLSCEQNLNHDAMYWYRQDPGQGLRLIYYSQIVNDFQKGDIAEGYSVSREKKESFPLTVTSAQKNPTAFYLCASAKRTEAFFGQGTRLTVV.

The chain combines TRBV6-5 with TRBJ2-2, with 8 bases identical to TRBD2. V lost 2 bases to trimming and J lost 5 bases; unmatched junction nucleotides: 4. The CDR3 is 15 amino acids. Germline loops: CDR1 MNHEY, CDR2 SVGAGI. CDR3 nucleotide sequence: TGTGCCAGCAGTTACACTAGCGGACGAACCGGGGAGCTGTTTTTT. Translation: CASSYTSGRTGELFF.

This clone was seen just once. The chain combines TRBV7-2 with TRBJ2-7; D perhaps matches TRBD2 (6 bases). The CDR3 is 15 amino acids. Trimming left V 5 bases short and J 3 bases short, with 17 bases between. Germline CDR1 SGHTA, CDR2 FQGNSA. The CDR3 loop is CASSPRAGLNYEQYF. For the CDR3, the DNA is TGTGCCAGCAGCCCCCGTGCGGGGCTTAACTACGAGCAGTACTTC. Full variable domain (remainder filled in from reference TRBV7-2 and TRBJ2-7): GAGVSQSPSNKVTEKGKDVELRCDPISGHTALYWYRQSLGQGLEFLIYFQGNSAPDKSGLPSDRFSAERTGGSVSTLTIQRTQQEDSAVYLCASSPRAGLNYEQYFGPGTRLTVT.

The CDR3 loop is CASSVTGPNTGELFF. The CDR3 DNA reads TGTGCCAGCAGCGTAACGGGTCCCAACACCGGGGAGCTGTTTTTT. The J gene is TRBJ2-2, the V gene TRBV9; unclear D gene. Trimming cost V 1 base and J 2 bases, with 9 bases left between them. The CDR3 is made up of 15 amino acids. The germline CDR1 and CDR2 sequences are SGDLS and YYNGEE.

The chain uses TRBV27 and TRBJ2-7, with 7 nucleotides matching TRBD2. The V gene end was trimmed by 2 bases and the J gene end by 5 bases; junction bases not matched to a gene: 12. The germline gives CDR1 MNHEY, CDR2 SMNVEV (reference sequence). This CDR3 comprises 16 residues. The CDR3 coding sequence is TGTGCCAGCAGTTTAAGTTCCGGGACTATAAAGAACGAGCAGTACTTC. This gives the protein CASSLSSGTIKNEQYF.